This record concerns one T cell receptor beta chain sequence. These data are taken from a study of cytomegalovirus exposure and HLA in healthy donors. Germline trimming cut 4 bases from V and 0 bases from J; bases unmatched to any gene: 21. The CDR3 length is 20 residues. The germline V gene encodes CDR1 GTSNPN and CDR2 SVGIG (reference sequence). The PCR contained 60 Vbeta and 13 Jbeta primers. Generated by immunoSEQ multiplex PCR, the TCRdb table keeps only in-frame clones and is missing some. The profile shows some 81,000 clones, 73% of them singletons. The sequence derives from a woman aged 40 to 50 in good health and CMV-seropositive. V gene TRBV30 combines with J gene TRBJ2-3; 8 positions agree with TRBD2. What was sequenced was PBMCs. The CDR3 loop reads CAWIPGRYVEAGASTDTQYF. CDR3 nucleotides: TGTGCCTGGATTCCGGGTCGGTATGTCGAAGCGGGAGCTAGCACAGATACGCAGTATTTT.